These T cell receptor beta chains were read from a single sample in a study of OX40 agonist ivuxolimab in advanced cancers. Libraries were prepared by immunoSEQ multiplex PCR; TCRdb keeps only in-frame clonotypes and omits some of them. This table holds about 100,000 clones, roughly 90% found once. The specimen comprised CD4+ or CD8+ T cells sorted from blood, sampled in a trial of the OX40 agonist ivuxolimab. These TCRs come from an adult with an advanced solid tumor such as melanoma, head and neck, liver or kidney cancer. Both conserved end residues are part of each CDR3. The D gene is left open where the match is weak. Some rows mark clone size as missing; the rest say once, few, many or name a class of expanded clone.

d_call: NA; v_call: TRBV4-1; clone_size: few; j_call: TRBJ1-5; cdr3_aa: CASSQVGGSYQPQHF; cdr3_nt: TGCGCCAGCAGCCAAGTGGGGGGGAGTTATCAGCCCCAGCATTTT
d_call: TRBD2; v_call: TRBV9; clone_size: NA; j_call: TRBJ2-7; cdr3_aa: CASSVTSGSVGEQYF; cdr3_nt: TGTGCCAGCAGCGTAACTAGCGGGAGCGTCGGCGAGCAGTACTTC
d_call: NA; v_call: TRBV28; clone_size: NA; j_call: TRBJ2-2; cdr3_aa: CASSITGTGELFF; cdr3_nt: TGTGCCAGCAGCATTACGGGCACCGGGGAGCTGTTTTTT
d_call: NA; v_call: TRBV6-1; clone_size: NA; j_call: TRBJ2-1; cdr3_aa: CASSVRQFF; cdr3_nt: TGTGCCAGCAGTGTCCGGCAGTTCTTC
d_call: NA; v_call: TRBV18; clone_size: NA; j_call: TRBJ1-1; cdr3_aa: CASSQWVAEAFF; cdr3_nt: TGTGCCAGCTCACAGTGGGTCGCTGAAGCTTTCTTT
d_call: NA; v_call: TRBV7-9; clone_size: once; j_call: TRBJ2-3; cdr3_aa: CASSPLGDPDTQYF; cdr3_nt: TGTGCCAGCAGCCCCTTGGGAGACCCGGATACGCAGTATTTT
d_call: TRBD2; v_call: TRBV5-1; clone_size: once; j_call: TRBJ2-3; cdr3_aa: CASSLTSGNTDTQYF; cdr3_nt: TGCGCCAGCAGCTTGACTAGCGGGAACACAGATACGCAGTATTTT
d_call: NA; v_call: TRBV4-2; clone_size: NA; j_call: TRBJ2-1; cdr3_aa: CASSQVRGSSYNEQFF; cdr3_nt: TGTGCCAGCAGCCAAGTACGGGGGAGCTCCTACAATGAGCAGTTCTTC
d_call: NA; v_call: TRBV29-1; clone_size: NA; j_call: TRBJ2-1; cdr3_aa: CSVLKVLSGSSYNEQFF; cdr3_nt: TGCAGCGTTTTAAAGGTTTTGAGCGGCAGCTCCTACAATGAGCAGTTCTTC
d_call: NA; v_call: TRBV20-1; clone_size: NA; j_call: TRBJ1-1; cdr3_aa: CSAASDTEAFF; cdr3_nt: TGCAGTGCTGCAAGTGACACTGAAGCTTTCTTT
d_call: NA; v_call: TRBV2; clone_size: NA; j_call: TRBJ2-1; cdr3_aa: CASSGYTEQFF; cdr3_nt: TGTGCCAGCAGTGGGTACACCGAGCAGTTCTTC
d_call: NA; v_call: TRBV6-4; clone_size: NA; j_call: TRBJ2-2; cdr3_aa: CASSDSKQGAGEAGELFF; cdr3_nt: TGTGCCAGCAGTGACTCGAAGCAGGGGGCGGGAGAGGCCGGGGAGCTGTTTTTT
d_call: NA; v_call: TRBV7-2; clone_size: NA; j_call: TRBJ2-7; cdr3_aa: CASSLVNTVIRSEQYF; cdr3_nt: TGTGCCAGCAGCTTAGTAAATACAGTCATTCGCTCCGAGCAGTACTTC
d_call: NA; v_call: TRBV5-6; clone_size: NA; j_call: TRBJ2-6; cdr3_aa: CASSLGQASGANVLTF; cdr3_nt: TGTGCCAGCAGCTTGGGACAGGCCTCTGGGGCCAACGTCCTGACTTTC
d_call: NA; v_call: TRBV27; clone_size: NA; j_call: TRBJ2-2; cdr3_aa: CASSSKYFGTQGDTGELFF; cdr3_nt: TGTGCCAGCAGTTCCAAATATTTCGGGACACAAGGAGACACCGGGGAGCTGTTTTTT
d_call: NA; v_call: TRBV5-4; clone_size: NA; j_call: TRBJ1-4; cdr3_aa: CASSGQDGNNEKLFF; cdr3_nt: TGTGCCAGCAGCGGGCAGGACGGCAATAATGAAAAACTGTTTTTT
d_call: NA; v_call: TRBV28; clone_size: once; j_call: TRBJ2-7; cdr3_aa: CASSFLGSNEQYF; cdr3_nt: TGTGCCAGCAGTTTCTTAGGGAGCAACGAGCAGTACTTC
d_call: NA; v_call: TRBV6-5; clone_size: NA; j_call: TRBJ1-5; cdr3_aa: CASSYTGTSDQPQHF; cdr3_nt: TGTGCCAGCAGTTATACCGGGACAAGCGATCAGCCCCAGCATTTT
d_call: NA; v_call: TRBV11-1; clone_size: few; j_call: TRBJ2-3; cdr3_aa: CASSLVGGSTDTQYF; cdr3_nt: TGTGCCAGCAGCTTAGTAGGCGGGAGCACAGATACGCAGTATTTT
d_call: NA; v_call: TRBV7-3; clone_size: NA; j_call: TRBJ2-7; cdr3_aa: CASSLGHSGIYEQYF; cdr3_nt: TGTGCCAGCAGCTTAGGTCATAGCGGAATCTACGAGCAGTACTTC
d_call: TRBD1; v_call: TRBV12-5; clone_size: NA; j_call: TRBJ1-5; cdr3_aa: CASGKLNRGISNQPQHF; cdr3_nt: TGTGCTAGTGGTAAACTTAACAGGGGAATTAGCAATCAGCCCCAGCATTTT
d_call: NA; v_call: TRBV18; clone_size: NA; j_call: TRBJ1-1; cdr3_aa: CASSLNGDLNTEAFF; cdr3_nt: TGTGCCAGCTCACTTAACGGGGACCTGAACACTGAAGCTTTCTTT
d_call: TRBD1; v_call: TRBV5-5; clone_size: NA; j_call: TRBJ2-3; cdr3_aa: CASSSRGTGEVDTQYF; cdr3_nt: TGTGCCAGCAGCAGCCGAGGGACAGGGGAGGTAGATACGCAGTATTTT
d_call: TRBD1; v_call: TRBV28; clone_size: NA; j_call: TRBJ2-7; cdr3_aa: CASSPGQTYEQYF; cdr3_nt: TGTGCCAGCAGCCCGGGACAGACCTACGAGCAGTACTTC
d_call: TRBD2; v_call: TRBV6-4; clone_size: NA; j_call: TRBJ2-7; cdr3_aa: CASSVTLAGRTYEQYF; cdr3_nt: TGTGCCAGCAGTGTCACCCTAGCGGGAAGAACCTACGAGCAGTACTTC
d_call: NA; v_call: TRBV7-2; clone_size: NA; j_call: TRBJ2-5; cdr3_aa: CASSFSWVTETQYF; cdr3_nt: TGTGCCAGCAGCTTTAGTTGGGTTACGGAGACCCAGTACTTC
d_call: NA; v_call: TRBV4-2; clone_size: once; j_call: TRBJ1-4; cdr3_aa: CASSQELDRSNEKLFF; cdr3_nt: TGTGCCAGCAGCCAAGAGCTCGACCGCTCTAATGAAAAACTGTTTTTT
d_call: NA; v_call: TRBV28; clone_size: NA; j_call: TRBJ1-5; cdr3_aa: CASSLGNQPQHF; cdr3_nt: TGTGCCAGCAGTTTAGGCAATCAGCCCCAGCATTTT
d_call: NA; v_call: TRBV11-3; clone_size: NA; j_call: TRBJ2-2; cdr3_aa: CASSLRAAGELFF; cdr3_nt: TGTGCCAGCAGCTTGCGGGCGGCCGGGGAGCTGTTTTTT
d_call: TRBD2; v_call: TRBV7-3; clone_size: NA; j_call: TRBJ2-1; cdr3_aa: CASSLRGEQKVKGQFF; cdr3_nt: TGTGCCAGCAGCTTACGGGGGGAACAGAAGGTTAAAGGGCAGTTCTTC
d_call: NA; v_call: TRBV6-1; clone_size: NA; j_call: TRBJ2-5; cdr3_aa: CASSGMASSYQETQYF; cdr3_nt: TGTGCCAGCAGTGGGATGGCTAGCTCGTACCAAGAGACCCAGTACTTC
d_call: TRBD2; v_call: TRBV10-2; clone_size: NA; j_call: TRBJ2-1; cdr3_aa: CASRTSGRLNEQFF; cdr3_nt: TGCGCCAGCCGGACTAGCGGGAGATTGAATGAGCAGTTCTTC
d_call: TRBD1; v_call: TRBV7-3; clone_size: NA; j_call: TRBJ2-3; cdr3_aa: CASGSGQADTQYF; cdr3_nt: TGTGCCAGCGGGTCGGGACAGGCAGATACGCAGTATTTT
d_call: NA; v_call: TRBV6-5; clone_size: NA; j_call: TRBJ2-3; cdr3_aa: CASSYVRTDTQYF; cdr3_nt: TGTGCCAGCAGTTATGTTCGTACAGATACGCAGTATTTT
d_call: NA; v_call: TRBV7-9; clone_size: NA; j_call: TRBJ1-1; cdr3_aa: CASSLGGQGGEAFF; cdr3_nt: TGTGCCAGCAGCTTAGGAGGGCAGGGTGGTGAAGCTTTCTTT
d_call: NA; v_call: TRBV20-1; clone_size: NA; j_call: TRBJ2-1; cdr3_aa: CSASSGPARLF; cdr3_nt: TGCAGTGCTAGTAGCGGCCCAGCGCGGCTCTTC
d_call: NA; v_call: TRBV7-8; clone_size: NA; j_call: TRBJ1-1; cdr3_aa: CASSWSVLGNTEAFF; cdr3_nt: TGTGCCAGCAGCTGGAGCGTCCTCGGGAACACTGAAGCTTTCTTT
d_call: NA; v_call: TRBV11-2; clone_size: NA; j_call: TRBJ2-1; cdr3_aa: CASSPRDYNEQFF; cdr3_nt: TGTGCCAGCAGCCCCCGGGATTACAATGAGCAGTTCTTC
d_call: NA; v_call: TRBV4-3; clone_size: NA; j_call: TRBJ2-5; cdr3_aa: CASSQDSTIRTQYF; cdr3_nt: TGCGCCAGCAGCCAAGATTCTACGATTAGGACCCAGTACTTC
d_call: NA; v_call: TRBV28; clone_size: NA; j_call: TRBJ2-3; cdr3_aa: CASSLSGASTDTQYF; cdr3_nt: TGTGCCAGCAGTTTATCAGGGGCTAGCACAGATACGCAGTATTTT
d_call: TRBD1; v_call: TRBV29-1; clone_size: NA; j_call: TRBJ1-2; cdr3_aa: CSADRGLGGYTF; cdr3_nt: TGCAGCGCGGACAGGGGGCTCGGTGGCTACACCTTC
d_call: NA; v_call: TRBV25-1; clone_size: NA; j_call: TRBJ2-3; cdr3_aa: CASSEWDGGDTQYF; cdr3_nt: TGTGCCAGCAGTGAATGGGACGGGGGAGATACGCAGTATTTT
d_call: TRBD1; v_call: TRBV28; clone_size: NA; j_call: TRBJ2-1; cdr3_aa: CASRVPGTGFNEQFF; cdr3_nt: TGTGCCAGCAGGGTGCCCGGGACAGGCTTCAATGAGCAGTTCTTC
d_call: NA; v_call: TRBV15; clone_size: NA; j_call: TRBJ1-2; cdr3_aa: CATSEKYPPHGYTF; cdr3_nt: TGTGCCACCAGCGAAAAATACCCTCCCCATGGCTACACCTTC
d_call: NA; v_call: TRBV28; clone_size: NA; j_call: TRBJ2-1; cdr3_aa: CASSFGQGWNEQFF; cdr3_nt: TGTGCCAGCAGTTTTGGTCAGGGTTGGAATGAGCAGTTCTTC